This TCR beta chain emerged from a study of neoadjuvant anti-PD-1 for oral cavity cancer. Broader study findings: Higher pretreatment Treg/Th17 ratios tracked higher pretreatment blood clonality.

Turning to this clone: What it binds is unknown.

Time point defined: after neoadjuvant nivolumab, at surgical resection. PBMCs were not maintained or expanded in culture before analysis. Six replicates per PBMC sample, mostly from roughly 490 ng of genomic DNA. Clones were sequenced by immunoSEQ multiplex PCR, and TCRdb holds only the in-frame ones, with some missing. The table has over 9,500 clones, about 69% seen once. V dropped 7 bases and J dropped 2 bases, with 17 bases sitting between them. Germline V gives CDR1 MNHEY, CDR2 SVGAGI. This CDR3 comprises 15 residues. The sequence was collected from a person between 40 and 85 years old with oral cavity squamous cell carcinoma. The starting material was PBMCs, obtained after nivolumab (anti-PD-1) treatment. The gene calls are TRBV6-5 and TRBJ1-2; D unclear. The CDR3 sequence is CASTLLGGRNYGYTF. The CDR3 DNA reads TGTGCCAGCACCTTGTTGGGCGGACGGAACTATGGCTACACCTTC.